These T cell receptor beta chains were read from a single sample in a study of blood T cells in healthy people across ages. A single record per CDR3 protein comes from TCRdb applying MiXCR to the 5' RACE reads. The sample includes approximately 800,000 distinct CDR3 sequences, 53% of them seen just once. The sequenced sample consisted of blood. The receptors were gathered from a man older than 75 in good health. CDR3s include the opening cysteine and the closing phenylalanine or tryptophan. The order of the fields is CDR3 length, clone size, V gene, J gene, D gene, CDR3 protein, CDR3 DNA. A D gene is named only where the DNA matches it firmly. Some rows have no size entry. The others give once, few or many, or a class for an expanded clone.

>15|-|TRBV7-2|TRBJ1-1|-
CASSLDRPGRTEAFF
TGTGCCAGCAGCTTAGATCGCCCGGGTCGTACTGAAGCTTTCTTT
>18|few|TRBV4-1|TRBJ2-7|-
CASSPQGGAGQPIYEQYF
TGCGCCAGCAGCCCCCAAGGGGGGGCAGGGCAGCCCATCTACGAGCAGTACTTC
>12|few|TRBV27|TRBJ2-7|-
CASSYRWGEQYF
TGTGCCAGCAGTTACCGGTGGGGCGAGCAGTACTTC
>13|-|TRBV9|TRBJ2-4|-
CASSVGGADIQYF
TGTGCCAGCAGCGTGGGGGGCGCGGACATTCAGTACTTC
>14|-|TRBV4-2|TRBJ2-7|TRBD2
CASSQGAGAYEQYF
TGTGCCAGCAGCCAAGGTGCGGGAGCCTACGAGCAGTACTTC
>14|-|TRBV7-2|TRBJ2-7|-
CASSLPQTSYEQYF
TGTGCCAGCAGCTTACCCCAGACTAGCTACGAGCAGTACTTC
>14|-|TRBV24-1|TRBJ1-2|TRBD1
CATRGTGRDYGYTF
TGTGCCACCCGCGGGACAGGGAGGGACTATGGCTACACCTTC
>14|-|TRBV7-9|TRBJ2-3|-
CASSLEIGTDTQYF
TGTGCCAGCAGCTTAGAGATCGGGACAGATACGCAGTATTTT
>13|-|TRBV20-1|TRBJ2-7|-
CSATREAVREQYF
TGCAGTGCCACCAGGGAGGCCGTCCGGGAGCAGTACTTC
>15|few|TRBV7-8|TRBJ2-7|TRBD1
CASSLAGTGRHEQYF
TGTGCCAGCAGCTTAGCCGGGACAGGGAGGCACGAGCAGTACTTC
>14|few|TRBV5-1|TRBJ2-5|-
CASGFRGLQETQYF
TGCGCCAGCGGGTTTAGAGGACTCCAAGAGACCCAGTACTTC
>14|-|TRBV12-3/TRBV12-4|TRBJ1-2|TRBD1
CASRRTGLNYGYTF
TGTGCCAGCAGACGGACAGGGCTAAACTATGGCTACACCTTC
>12|-|TRBV5-1|TRBJ2-3|-
CASSSPGRYAYF
TGCGCCAGCAGCTCCCCAGGCAGATACGCGTATTTT
>12|few|TRBV6-2/TRBV6-3|TRBJ2-1|TRBD1
CASGQDYNEQFF
TGTGCCAGCGGACAGGATTACAATGAGCAGTTCTTC
>13|few|TRBV20-1|TRBJ1-1|-
CSASSPGIPEAFF
TGCAGTGCTAGTAGTCCGGGGATCCCTGAAGCTTTCTTT
>17|-|TRBV6-5|TRBJ1-1|-
CASSYLPVGVKNTEAFF
TGTGCCAGCAGTTACCTCCCTGTTGGGGTTAAGAACACTGAAGCTTTCTTT
>15|-|TRBV14|TRBJ2-5|TRBD1
CASSQVRTGVNEQYF
TGTGCCAGCAGCCAAGTCAGGACAGGGGTGAATGAGCAGTACTTC
>16|-|TRBV24-1|TRBJ2-4|-
CATSDSDSRSYNEQYF
TGTGCCACCAGTGATTCGGACAGCCGCTCCTACAATGAGCAGTACTTC
>14|-|TRBV18|TRBJ2-5|-
CASSLGRQQETQYF
TGTGCCAGCTCCTTAGGGAGGCAGCAAGAGACCCAGTACTTC
>16|-|TRBV24-1|TRBJ1-5|-
CATSDTRTYSNQPQHF
TGTGCCACCAGTGACACCCGGACATATAGCAATCAGCCCCAGCATTTT
>13|-|TRBV12-3/TRBV12-4|TRBJ1-2|TRBD1
CASSYRGEYGYTF
TGTGCCAGCAGCTACAGGGGAGAGTATGGCTACACCTTC
>14|-|TRBV29-1|TRBJ2-6|-
CSVGQLSGANVLTF
TGCAGCGTCGGGCAGCTCTCTGGGGCCAACGTCCTGACTTTC
>12|-|TRBV25-1|TRBJ1-6|-
CASSDARSPLHF
TGTGCCAGCAGTGATGCTCGATCACCCCTCCACTTT
>14|few|TRBV3-1|TRBJ2-7|TRBD1
CASSQGTGFGEQYF
TGTGCCAGCAGCCAGGGGACAGGCTTCGGGGAGCAGTACTTC
>14|-|TRBV5-1|TRBJ2-6|-
CASRQTAGANGLTF
TGCGCCAGCAGACAGACCGCTGGGGCCAACGGCCTGACTTTC
>18|-|TRBV7-9|TRBJ2-2|TRBD2
CASSSPPSASGLTGELFF
TGTGCCAGCAGCTCCCCCCCGTCGGCTAGCGGCCTCACCGGGGAGCTGTTTTTT
>18|-|TRBV5-1|TRBJ2-3|TRBD2
CASSLGTSVPLRTDTQYF
TGCGCCAGCAGCTTGGGAACTAGCGTCCCCCTGAGAACAGATACGCAGTATTTT
>15|few|TRBV3-1|TRBJ2-7|TRBD1
CASSQRQGNRYEQYF
TGTGCCAGCAGCCAAAGACAGGGAAACCGCTACGAGCAGTACTTC
>17|-|TRBV4-1|TRBJ2-3|TRBD2
CASRPTTSGRRHRYAYF
TGCGCCAGCAGGCCGACGACTAGCGGGAGGCGGCACAGATACGCGTATTTT
>18|-|TRBV3-1|TRBJ2-4|-
CAGSQDGGADPRTNIQYF
TGTGCCGGCAGCCAAGACGGCGGGGCGGACCCCCGAACCAACATTCAGTACTTC
>13|-|TRBV20-1|TRBJ2-5|-
CSAIGTGLETQYF
TGCAGTGCGATCGGGACTGGACTGGAGACCCAGTACTTC
>14|-|TRBV4-1|TRBJ1-2|-
CASRPPGQVYGYTF
TGCGCCAGCAGGCCACCGGGACAAGTCTATGGCTACACCTTC
>17|-|TRBV11-2|TRBJ2-7|-
CASARGPQTSVGYEQYF
TGTGCCAGCGCTCGGGGACCCCAAACGTCCGTCGGGTACGAGCAGTACTTC
>13|-|TRBV5-1|TRBJ2-3|TRBD2
CASRLAGEDTQYF
TGCGCCAGCAGACTAGCGGGAGAAGATACGCAGTATTTT
>16|-|TRBV6-2/TRBV6-3|TRBJ2-2|TRBD2
CASSYTGLAGTGELFF
TGTGCCAGCAGTTACACGGGGCTAGCGGGAACCGGGGAGCTGTTTTTT
>15|once|TRBV10-3|TRBJ2-7|-
CASRGGGQTTYEQYF
TGTGCCTCAAGGGGAGGGGGACAGACCACCTACGAGCAGTACTTC
>15|-|TRBV25-1|TRBJ1-5|-
CASSELGGGNQPQHF
TGTGCCAGCAGTGAATTAGGAGGTGGGAATCAGCCCCAGCATTTT
>18|-|TRBV27|TRBJ2-7|TRBD1
CASSLSLRGDRGKSEQYF
TGTGCCAGCAGTTTATCTCTGAGGGGGGACAGGGGGAAATCCGAGCAGTACTTC
>15|-|TRBV24-1|TRBJ2-3|-
CATSGLGIWTDTQYF
TGTGCCACCAGTGGCCTTGGGATTTGGACAGATACGCAGTATTTT
>15|-|TRBV18|TRBJ2-3|-
CASSPTEGERDTQYF
TGTGCCAGCTCACCCACGGAGGGGGAGAGAGATACGCAGTATTTT
>15|few|TRBV5-1|TRBJ2-4|-
CASSEGGRAKNIQYF
TGCGCCAGCAGCGAGGGAGGACGGGCCAAAAACATTCAGTACTTC
>12|few|TRBV12-3/TRBV12-4|TRBJ2-5|-
CASSLVTGHRYF
TGTGCCAGCAGTTTAGTGACAGGACACCGGTACTTC